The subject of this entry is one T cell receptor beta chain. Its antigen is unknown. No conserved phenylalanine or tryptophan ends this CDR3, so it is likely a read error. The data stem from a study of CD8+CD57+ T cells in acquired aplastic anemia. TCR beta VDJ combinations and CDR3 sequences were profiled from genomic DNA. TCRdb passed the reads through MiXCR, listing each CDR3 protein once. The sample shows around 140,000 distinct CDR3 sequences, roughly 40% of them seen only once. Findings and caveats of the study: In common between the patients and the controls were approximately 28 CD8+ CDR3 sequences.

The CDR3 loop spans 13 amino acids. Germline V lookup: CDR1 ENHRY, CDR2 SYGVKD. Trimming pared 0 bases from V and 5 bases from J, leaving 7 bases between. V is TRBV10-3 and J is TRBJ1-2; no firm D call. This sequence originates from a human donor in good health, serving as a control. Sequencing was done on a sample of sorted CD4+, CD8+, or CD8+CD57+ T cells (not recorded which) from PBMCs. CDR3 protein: CAISESPYYGYTS. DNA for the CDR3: TGTGCCATCAGTGAGTCCCCGTATTATGGCTACACCTCC.